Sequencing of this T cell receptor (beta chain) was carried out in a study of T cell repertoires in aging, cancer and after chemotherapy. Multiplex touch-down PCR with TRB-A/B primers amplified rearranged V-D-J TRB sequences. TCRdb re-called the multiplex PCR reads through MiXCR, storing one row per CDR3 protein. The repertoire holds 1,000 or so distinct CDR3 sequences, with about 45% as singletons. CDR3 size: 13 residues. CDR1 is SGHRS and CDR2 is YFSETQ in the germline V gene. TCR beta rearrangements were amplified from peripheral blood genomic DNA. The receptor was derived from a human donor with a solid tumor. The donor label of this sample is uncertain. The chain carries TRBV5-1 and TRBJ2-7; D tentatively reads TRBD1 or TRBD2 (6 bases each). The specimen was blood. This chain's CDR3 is CSSSLAGEVEQYV. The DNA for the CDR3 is TGCTCCAGCAGCTTGGCAGGGGAGGTCGAGCAGTACGTC.